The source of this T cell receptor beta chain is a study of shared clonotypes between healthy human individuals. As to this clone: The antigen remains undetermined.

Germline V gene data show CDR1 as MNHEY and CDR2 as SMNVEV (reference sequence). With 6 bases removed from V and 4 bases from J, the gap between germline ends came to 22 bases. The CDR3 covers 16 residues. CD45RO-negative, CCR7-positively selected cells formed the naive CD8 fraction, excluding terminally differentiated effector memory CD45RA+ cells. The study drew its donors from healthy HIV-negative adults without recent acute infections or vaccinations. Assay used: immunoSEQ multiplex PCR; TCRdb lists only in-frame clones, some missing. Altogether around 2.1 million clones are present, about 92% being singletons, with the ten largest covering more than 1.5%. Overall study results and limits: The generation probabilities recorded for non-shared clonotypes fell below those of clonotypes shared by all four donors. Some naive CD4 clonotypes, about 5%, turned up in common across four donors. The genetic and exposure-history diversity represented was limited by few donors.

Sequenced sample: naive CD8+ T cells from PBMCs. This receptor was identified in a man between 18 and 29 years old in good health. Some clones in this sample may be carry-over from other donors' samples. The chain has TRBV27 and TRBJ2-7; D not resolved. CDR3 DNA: TGTGCCAGCAGCTCCCCCGCAGCCCGAAGAATGTACGAGCAGTACTTC. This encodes CASSSPAARRMYEQYF.